This T cell receptor beta chain appears in the sequencing data of a study of Graves' ophthalmopathy and Graves' hyperthyroidism. Study-level findings and limits: The blood repertoire also included most expanded thyroid clonotypes above 0.001 frequency.

The authors amplified TCR beta CDR3 regions from RNA transcripts. After a first-round RT-PCR with HTBI primers, a second-round multiplex PCR was run. TCRdb itself ran the multiplex PCR reads through MiXCR, one entry per CDR3 protein. This sample carries about 600,000 distinct CDR3 sequences, just under 40% of them seen once, and the ten largest clones take about 4.2%. Trimming at V came to 5 bases and at J to 7 bases, leaving 11 bases not matched to a gene. Germline lookup yields CDR1 SGHTA and CDR2 FQGNSA. The CDR3 extends over 15 amino acids. With regard to this clonotype: The antigen is undetermined.

This TCR was sampled from an adult man with Graves' hyperthyroidism. The chain has TRBV7-2 and TRBJ1-2; 9 bases match TRBD1. Sequencing was carried out using peripheral blood or thyroid tissue (not recorded which). CDR3 protein: CASSPTGTGMAGYTF. The CDR3 DNA reads TGTGCCAGCAGCCCAACCGGGACAGGGATGGCTGGCTACACCTTC. The whole variable domain, filled in from reference TRBV7-2 and TRBJ1-2, reads GAGVSQSPSNKVTEKGKDVELRCDPISGHTALYWYRQSLGQGLEFLIYFQGNSAPDKSGLPSDRFSAERTGGSVSTLTIQRTQQEDSAVYLCASSPTGTGMAGYTFGSGTRLTVV.